The text below deals with one T cell receptor (beta chain). The data were obtained in a study of shared T cell receptors in the human thymus. Clones were sequenced by immunoSEQ multiplex PCR, and TCRdb holds only the in-frame ones, with some missing. This table holds some 700,000 clones, 75% to 90% found once. V was cut by 4 bases and J by 7 bases, with 14 bases left in between. Germline V gene lookup returns CDR1 LGHNA and CDR2 YSLEER. The CDR3 contains 15 residues. The same sample was also studied in work on human thymus T cells. That report adds: Among the donors, all were healthy Finnish infants having corrective surgery for congenital heart defects.

This TCR came from a girl under three years old with a congenital heart defect. The rearrangement links TRBV4-3 to TRBJ1-6; D is uncertain. The specimen sequenced was thymocytes. CDR3 loop: CASSPNPGGNSPLHF. As DNA, the CDR3 is TGCGCCAGCAGCCCAAACCCGGGAGGGAATTCACCCCTCCACTTT.